This TCR beta chain appears in the sequencing data of a study of OX40 agonist ivuxolimab in advanced cancers. Background on the study: Hepatocellular carcinoma, melanoma, renal cell or head and neck cancer was diagnosed in the dose-escalation patients.

This clone came up once. Its antigen is not known. Autoimmune disease history or systemic immunosuppression led to patient exclusion. Using immunoSEQ multiplex PCR, the repertoire was profiled, and TCRdb retains in-frame clones only, with some absent. The table includes about 55,000 clones, over 75% detected once. Germline loops: CDR1 SNHLY, CDR2 FYNNEI. The CDR3 is 15 residues long. V gave up 4 bases and J gave up 4 bases, with 16 bases separating them. Study observations and caveats: Some of the nonresponding patients also showed low levels of normalized T-cell clonal expansion.

The genes are TRBV2 and TRBJ1-2, with D perhaps matching TRBD1 (6 bases). Source: CD4+ or CD8+ T cells sorted from blood, taken in a trial of the OX40 agonist ivuxolimab. This receptor was obtained from an adult with an advanced solid tumor such as melanoma, head and neck, liver or kidney cancer. The CDR3, as DNA: TGTGCCAGCAGTGTAAAATGGGGGGGGCCCTATGGCTACACCTTC. Encoded protein: CASSVKWGGPYGYTF.